Presented here are 5 T cell receptor beta chains from one specimen sequenced in a study of T-cell memory formation after mild COVID-19. A single record per CDR3 protein comes from TCRdb applying MiXCR to the 5' RACE reads. The table lists a few hundred thousand distinct CDR3 sequences, 20% to 25% of them singletons, with roughly an eighth in the top ten. The sequencing input was PBMCs or a T cell subset sorted from them (not recorded which). The receptor set was obtained from an adult woman who had mild COVID-19 (a few samples of this study predate the infection). Cell type and time point are not known.

The rearrangement joins TRBV4-1 to TRBJ1-4; the match to TRBD1 covers 8 bases. J gave up 0 bases and V 4 bases, and 1 base lay outside the gene matches. Germline V CDR1 and CDR2: MGHRA, YSYEKL. The CDR3 contains 15 residues. DNA for the CDR3: TGCGCCAGCAGCCGGGACAGGACAACTAATGAAAAACTGTTTTTT. Translating gives CASSRDRTTNEKLFF.

This clonotype was picked up a small number of times. V and J are TRBV27 and TRBJ1-6; the D gene is possibly TRBD1 (5 bases). CDR3 length equals 17 residues. V lost 5 bases to trimming and J lost 2 bases, with 16 bases between them. The germline V gene encodes CDR1 MNHEY and CDR2 SMNVEV (reference sequence). CDR3 sequence: CASSNRGQGPYNSPLHF. The CDR3 nucleotides read TGTGCCAGCAGTAACCGAGGACAAGGGCCCTATAATTCACCCCTCCACTTT.

This clonotype was counted between two and nine times. The CDR3 coding sequence is TGTGCCAGTTTCTCAGACAGGGGTGAAGCTTTCTTT. Translation: CASFSDRGEAFF. This rearrangement joins TRBV19 to TRBJ1-1; the match to TRBD1 covers 8 bases. CDR3 length: 12 amino acids. V trimming: 8 bases; J trimming: 7 bases; junction bases outside the gene matches: 6. Germline-derived CDR1 and CDR2 are LNHDA and SQIVND (reference sequence).

This chain links TRBV12-3 or TRBV12-4 with TRBJ2-7; D remains ambiguous. This CDR3 spans 13 amino acids. V was clipped by 3 bases and J by 5 bases, with 11 bases between them. The CDR3 spells CASSLRLRDEQYF. CDR3 bases: TGTGCCAGCAGTTTGAGGCTACGTGACGAGCAGTACTTC.

V and J are TRBV4-2 and TRBJ1-2, with TRBD1 matching over 10 bases. Trimming at V came to 0 bases and at J to 4 bases, leaving 8 bases not matched to a gene. Germline V gene lookup returns CDR1 LGHNA and CDR2 YNFKEQ. CDR3 size: 17 residues. CDR3 sequence (DNA): TGTGCCAGCAGCCAAGACTTGGGACAGGGGTTGGTCTATGGCTACACCTTC. Its translation: CASSQDLGQGLVYGYTF.